This entry is about one T cell receptor (beta chain). The antigen is undetermined. The data derive from a study of siplizumab effects on memory and regulatory T cells. Study observations and caveats: Only a minority of proliferating CD4+ or CD8+ clones had an assignable naive or memory phenotype, with roughly 80-96% lacking one. The authors mapped only a minor fraction of alloreactive clones to unstimulated subsets. It was never confirmed that proliferating Tregs from siplizumab cultures were suppressive.

The data were produced by immunoSEQ multiplex PCR, yet TCRdb's version contains in-frame clones alone and is incomplete. The table lists about 91,000 clones, around 95% of them singletons. Germline V gene sequence: CDR1 SNHLY, CDR2 FYNNEI. The CDR3 is 14 amino acids. V dropped 6 bases and J dropped 8; count of bases not matched to a gene: 7. The chain joins TRBV2 to TRBJ2-7, with TRBD2 matching over 13 bases. The source is a human donor in good health. Sequenced sample: naive CD4+ T cells sorted from blood. CDR3 loop: CASRGTSGVPKQYF. The CDR3 region has the DNA TGTGCCAGCAGGGGGACTAGCGGGGTACCCAAGCAGTACTTC.